These 13 T cell receptor beta chains originate from one sample sequenced in a study of glioma-infiltrating T cells. Using RNA template, CDR3s of TCR alpha and beta were amplified with iRepertoire arm-PCR. From the multiplex PCR reads, TCRdb called clonotypes with MiXCR, one entry per CDR3 protein. This sample has 300,000 to 450,000 distinct CDR3 sequences; 41% occur once, and the top ten carry more than 10%. Input material: glioma tissue, nonneoplastic brain tissue, or PBMCs (not recorded which). The receptors were sampled from a human donor with low-grade glioma or glioblastoma, undergoing nonglioma brain surgery, or in good health (not recorded which).

To note about this clonotype: A much larger clone lies a single base off, so this may be a read error. J is TRBJ1-4 and V is TRBV6-4; the match to TRBD1 covers 7 bases. The CDR3 runs to 16 residues. The germline CDR1 and CDR2 sequences are MRHNA and SNTAGT. The CDR3 loop is CASSGNRRGPVEKLLF. CDR3 bases: TGTGCCAGCAGTGGAAATAGAAGGGGGCCGGTTGAAAAACTGCTTTTT.

This clonotype was recorded a few times. This chain links TRBV7-8 with TRBJ1-2, with 9 bases matching TRBD1. J gave up 6 bases and V 6 bases, and 5 bases lay outside the gene matches. This CDR3 has 13 residues. The germline V gene has CDR1 SGHVS and CDR2 FQNEAQ. CDR3 sequence reads: CASRRDREDGYTF. CDR3 DNA sequence: TGTGCCAGCAGACGGGACAGGGAGGATGGCTACACCTTC.

Note on this clonotype: A single base separates this from a much larger clone, so it may be a read error. The CDR3 ends on some other residue instead of the conserved phenylalanine or tryptophan, so this is likely a read error. The chain combines TRBV6-1 with TRBJ2-7; D may match TRBD1 or TRBD2 (6 bases each). Germline V gives CDR1 MNHNS, CDR2 SASEGT. This CDR3 region has 13 residues. The ends were cut back, 6 bases at V and 7 bases at J, with 16 bases in the middle. This CDR3 reads CASSQGTAGEQYL. The CDR3 DNA reads TGTGCCAGCAGCCAGGGGACTGCGGGTGAGCAGTACCTC.

This clonotype was found a few times. The chain carries TRBV20-1 and TRBJ1-2, with a possible D match to TRBD1 (5 bases). Between the trimmed V and J ends, which lost 1 base and 7 bases, there was a span of 13 bases. Germline CDR1 and CDR2: DFQATT and SNEGSKA (reference sequence). This CDR3 has 13 residues. The CDR3 DNA sequence: TGCAGTGCTAGAGCGGGGGGGGATCGTGGCTACACCTTC. It is translated as CSARAGGDRGYTF.

This clonotype was seen a few times. The rearrangement joins TRBV20-1 to TRBJ1-1; unclear D gene. Germline V lookup: CDR1 DFQATT, CDR2 SNEGSKA (reference sequence). This CDR3 is 14 amino acids long. The V end was cut by 8 bases, the J end by 1 base, with 17 bases between. DNA for the CDR3: TGCAGTTTTGGCCGTTGGGGTACGAACACTGAAGCTTTCTTT. Its translation is CSFGRWGTNTEAFF.

The chain combines TRBV6-6 with TRBJ2-1; D uncertain. The germline V gene encodes CDR1 MNHNY and CDR2 SVGAGI (reference sequence). The CDR3 is made up of 15 amino acids. V was shortened by 2 bases and J by 9 bases, with 17 bases between the two germline ends. This chain's CDR3 is CASSYEDAVDVEQFF. Written as DNA, the CDR3 is TGTGCCAGCAGTTACGAGGACGCGGTAGATGTTGAGCAGTTCTTC.

V and J are TRBV6-4 and TRBJ2-1; D is possibly TRBD1 (5 bases). V lost 0 bases and J lost 9, with 15 bases in between. Germline-derived CDR1 and CDR2 are MRHNA and SNTAGT. This CDR3 has 15 residues. The CDR3 here is CASSDSGLPATEQFF. The CDR3 region has the DNA TGTGCCAGCAGTGACTCGGGGCTTCCCGCCACTGAGCAGTTCTTC.

This clonotype was counted many times. The chain recombines TRBV28 with TRBJ2-7; a weak D match, TRBD1 (5 bases). The V gene's germline CDR1 is MDHEN and CDR2 SYDVKM. V was trimmed by 1 base and J by 4 bases, leaving 11 bases between them. The CDR3 loop spans 14 amino acids. The CDR3 sequence: CASSLSDSLYEQYF. The CDR3 DNA reads as TGTGCCAGCAGTTTATCAGACAGCCTTTACGAGCAGTACTTC.

The chain joins TRBV19 to TRBJ1-2; possibly TRBD1 for D (5 bases). The V gene's germline CDR1 is LNHDA and CDR2 SQIVND (reference sequence). The V and J ends lost 3 bases and 6 bases respectively, with 11 bases between them. There are 13 residues in the CDR3. CDR3 sequence (DNA): TGTGCCAGTAGTATCCTCCGGGGGAATGGCTACACCTTC. As protein: CASSILRGNGYTF.

Of note for this clonotype: Since a much larger clone is just one base distant, this may be a read error. CDR3 protein: CASSRFGANHPQHF. The DNA of the CDR3 is TGTGCCAGCAGTAGGTTCGGCGCCAATCATCCCCAGCATTTT. The rearrangement uses TRBV6-1 and TRBJ1-5; D gene ambiguous. This CDR3 is 14 amino acids long. From germline, CDR1 is MNHNS and CDR2 SASEGT.

V usage is TRBV20-1 and J usage is TRBJ2-4; possibly TRBD1 or TRBD2 for D (5 bases each). The CDR3 covers 15 residues. The germline gives CDR1 DFQATT, CDR2 SNEGSKA (reference sequence). V was shortened by 6 bases and J by 3 bases, with 18 bases between the two germline ends. CDR3 region: CSAEQAPRVKNIQYF. In nucleotides, the CDR3 is TGCAGTGCCGAACAGGCCCCGAGGGTCAAAAACATTCAGTACTTC.

V gene TRBV9 combines with J gene TRBJ1-1, with 9 bases aligning to TRBD1. This CDR3 is built from 16 residues. V lost 4 bases to trimming and J lost 5 bases; unmatched junction nucleotides: 12. The germline V gene has CDR1 SGDLS and CDR2 YYNGEE. The CDR3: CASSSHDRTGVTEAFF. The DNA for the CDR3 is TGTGCCAGCAGCTCCCACGACCGGACAGGGGTGACTGAAGCTTTCTTT.

The V and J genes are TRBV19 and TRBJ1-1; D possibly corresponds to TRBD1 (5 bases). Trimming took off 7 bases at V and 3 bases at J, with 24 bases between the two ends. There are 17 residues in the CDR3. Germline V CDR1 and CDR2: LNHDA, SQIVND (reference sequence). CDR3 in amino acids: CASNTRATCPGDTEAFF. The DNA for the CDR3 is TGTGCCAGTAATACAAGGGCGACCTGTCCGGGGGACACTGAAGCTTTCTTT.